This T cell receptor beta chain was sequenced during a study of graft-versus-host responses after intestinal transplantation. The method was immunoSEQ multiplex PCR; TCRdb's version includes in-frame clones alone and lacks a portion of them. This sample has approximately 86,000 clones, with around 91% found just once. Germline CDR1 SGHNT, CDR2 YENEEA. Trimming pared 2 bases from V and 2 bases from J, leaving 10 bases between. The CDR3 has 14 amino acids. In the case of this clone: Antigen specificity is unknown.

The V call is TRBV11-3, the J call TRBJ2-7; the D is unclear. This specimen consisted of unstimulated CD4+ T cells sorted from spleen or lymph node cells, obtained before intestinal transplant. This sequence was found in a human donor who received an intestinal transplant. The CDR3 reads CASSLTNGAYEQYF. In DNA, the CDR3 is TGTGCCAGCAGCTTAACTAACGGCGCCTACGAGCAGTACTTC.